This T cell receptor (beta chain) is drawn from a study of T-cell reconstitution after alpha-beta-depleted transplantation in children. CDR1 is MNHNS and CDR2 is SASEGT in the germline V gene. With 5 bases clipped from V and 5 bases from J, the junction kept 6 bases outside the gene matches. The CDR3 is 15 residues long. A TCRbeta library incorporating unique molecular identifiers was prepared. TCRdb re-called the PCR reads through MiXCR, storing one row per CDR3 protein. This sample has hundreds of thousands of distinct CDR3 sequences, with roughly 14% found just once. A few counts support this clonotype.

This clonotype was sampled from a human donor who donated a stem cell graft to a child with Fanconi anemia. The V and J genes are TRBV6-1 and TRBJ2-3; 11 nucleotides match TRBD2. The sequences come from PBMCs, collected from the stem cell graft. CDR3 sequence: CASSQTSGEGDTQYF. The CDR3 DNA is TGTGCCAGCAGTCAGACTAGCGGGGAAGGAGATACGCAGTATTTT.